Listed below are T cell receptor beta chains from one sample, sequenced in a study of cytomegalovirus exposure and HLA in healthy donors. Here immunoSEQ multiplex PCR was the method, and the copy in TCRdb shows in-frame clones only, minus some. The data show fewer than 400,000 clones, nearly 90% seen once. The sequencing sample was made of PBMCs. The receptors were gathered from a man aged 25-40 years in good health and CMV-seronegative. CDR3s include the opening cysteine and the closing phenylalanine or tryptophan. A clone size is listed for some rows: how often the clone was seen (once, few, many), or a class if it is expanded.

v_call clone_size cdr3_aa
TRBV6-1 NA CASSDGPTGTGGDTQYF
TRBV7-9 NA CASSFQVSYSGNTIYF
TRBV12-5 NA CASAREGETQYF
TRBV6-6 NA CASSSNSPLHF
TRBV14 NA CASSQDVTGIDTQYF
TRBV15 once CATSEGFSRVAKNIQYF
TRBV6-1 NA CASRIQGLGYTF
TRBV6-1 NA CAAREGQGGQFF
TRBV5-4 NA CASSLVRTSTDTQYF
TRBV5-6 NA CASSLGAGGLIDTQYF
TRBV5-1 NA CASSLPSSEVGEQYF
TRBV5-4 once CASRLSLAGSYNEQFF
TRBV28 NA CASSPSYPGQESLGEKLFF
TRBV7-9 once CASSPLIPGELFF
TRBV7-9 once CASSYTSTDTQYF
TRBV7-8 NA CASSLTGSLNYGYTF
TRBV4-3 NA CASSQDGADTQYF
TRBV28 NA CASRTERGGNTIYF
TRBV6-5 NA CASSRDRGQAEAFF
TRBV7-9 NA CASSLIGQMNTGELFF
TRBV14 NA CASSEEYFYEQYF
TRBV2 NA CASSGLAGAAGTGELFF
TRBV15 NA CATSTTGVSYEQYF
TRBV6-5 NA CASSRYSGAQETQYF
TRBV4-1 NA CASSQVPHSGGLNTEAFF
TRBV6-5 once CASSYRGVSGNTIYF
TRBV4-2 NA CASSHGASGGPYNEQFF
TRBV18 NA CASSPGGSYNEQFF
TRBV7-2 NA CASSLSRGWLSYGYTF
TRBV7-2 NA CASSLAATTTDTQYF
TRBV5-1 NA CASHAGGWELFF
TRBV6-6 NA CASSLSDRLNYGYTF
TRBV29-1 NA CSTGSRDRGPDTQYF
TRBV18 NA CASSPQGYGNTEAFF
TRBV9 once CASSLDRDTEAFF
TRBV27 NA CASRGLQRGTDTQYF
TRBV5-6 NA CASSRLDSSYNSPLHF
TRBV12-5 NA CASGLVNLQGSSYNEQFF
TRBV19 once CASSITYSNQPQHF